This T cell receptor (beta chain) emerged from a study of regulatory T cells in long-lasting Graves disease. This clonotype has at least ten counts. The germline V and J ends were trimmed by 6 bases and 5 bases, with 14 bases remaining between them. Germline V gives CDR1 MNHNS, CDR2 SASEGT. The CDR3 has 13 amino acids. The time point here: newly diagnosed GD, antithyroid drugs for less than 3 months. TCR sequences were obtained from RNA taken from PBMCs. Arm-PCR with iRepertoire HTBI primers amplified the CDR3 regions for these TCR beta libraries. TCRdb re-derived calls from the multiplex PCR reads in MiXCR, one entry per CDR3 protein. In the table there are approximately 360,000 distinct CDR3 sequences, about 10% of which are singletons. The same data also went into a second study, on T cells in Graves' hyperthyroidism and ophthalmopathy.

The sequence derives from a woman between 18 and 30 years old with Graves disease. The chain links TRBV6-1 to TRBJ2-7; D remains unclear. The starting material was peripheral blood mononuclear cells (PBMCs), obtained at new diagnosis, from a patient treated with antithyroid drugs. CDR3 residues: CASSSVGVDEQYF. CDR3 sequence (DNA): TGTGCCAGCAGCTCGGTAGGAGTTGACGAGCAGTACTTC.